Shown below are 25 T cell receptor beta chains from a single sample sequenced in a study of control samples from healthy donors and cancer patients. Here immunoSEQ multiplex PCR was the method, and the copy in TCRdb shows in-frame clones only, minus some. The sample includes over 150,000 clones, 90% to 95% of them seen just once. Input material: blood. The source is a man in his late teens or twenties in good health.

This clone was seen only once. This sequence joins TRBV2 and TRBJ1-2, with TRBD1 matching 7 bases. Germline assignment: CDR1 SNHLY and CDR2 FYNNEI. The trim removed 7 bases at V and 4 bases at J, leaving 6 bases unmatched. The CDR3 contains 13 residues. CDR3: CASMGTAIYGYTF. The CDR3 nucleotides are TGTGCCAGCATGGGGACAGCCATCTATGGCTACACCTTC.

The chain combines TRBV10-3 with TRBJ1-3; D is possibly TRBD1 (5 bases). Germline V gene lookup returns CDR1 ENHRY and CDR2 SYGVKD. This CDR3 spans 14 amino acids. V was clipped by 9 bases and J by 0 bases, with 12 bases between them. The CDR3 protein is CAIGAHSSGNTIYF. The DNA for the CDR3 is TGTGCCATAGGGGCCCACAGCTCTGGAAACACCATATATTTT.

This chain joins TRBV14 and TRBJ2-3; 8 bases are a match to TRBD2. CDR3 length: 15 amino acids. V lost 4 bases and J lost 10; bases outside the gene matches: 13. Per the germline V gene, CDR1 is SGHDN and CDR2 is FVKESK. In DNA form, the CDR3 reads TGTGCCAGCAGCCCAGAATGGGGAGGGCGGGAGGCGCAGTATTTT. This sequence encodes CASSPEWGGREAQYF. The variable domain in full, with the rest retrieved from reference TRBV14 and TRBJ2-3, is EAGVTQFPSHSVIEKGQTVTLRCDPISGHDNLYWYRRVMGKEIKFLLHFVKESKQDESGMPNNRFLAERTGGTYSTLKVQPAELEDSGVYFCASSPEWGGREAQYFGPGTRLTVL.

This clone was seen a single time. The gene calls are TRBV29-1 and TRBJ1-2; weak D call: TRBD1 (5 bases). Germline lookup yields CDR1 SQVTM and CDR2 ANQGSEA. CDR3 length: 13 residues. Trimming stripped 3 bases from V and 3 bases from J, with 11 bases between. The CDR3 region is CSVDEGMDYGYTF. The DNA for the CDR3 is TGCAGCGTTGATGAGGGGATGGACTATGGCTACACCTTC.

J is TRBJ2-1 and V is TRBV6-5, with TRBD2 identical over 10 bases. After removal of 6 bases from V and 8 bases from J, the junction contained 7 bases not matched to a gene. Looked up from germline, CDR1 is MNHEY and CDR2 is SVGAGI. The CDR3 loop spans 14 amino acids. The CDR3 DNA sequence: TGTGCCAGCAGCGAGGGACTAGCGAGCTATGAGCAGTTCTTC. This translates into CASSEGLASYEQFF.

The J gene is TRBJ1-2, the V gene TRBV5-8; 7 positions agree with TRBD1. This CDR3 is 14 amino acids long. Germline V lookup: CDR1 SGHTS, CDR2 YDEGEE. V lost 3 bases, J lost 4 bases, and 6 bases stayed unmatched. In DNA form, the CDR3 reads TGTGCCAGCAGCTATACAGGACAGGCCTATGGCTACACCTTC. Amino acids: CASSYTGQAYGYTF. Drawing the rest from reference TRBV5-8 and TRBJ1-2, the complete variable domain is EAGVTQSPTHLIKTRGQQATLRCSPISGHTSVYWYQQALGLGLQFLLWYDEGEERNRGNFPPRFSGRQFPNYSSELNVNALELEDSALYLCASSYTGQAYGYTFGSGTRLTVV.

This sequence joins TRBV7-3 and TRBJ1-6, with unresolved D. The CDR3 consists of 14 residues. Trimming pared 0 bases from V and 7 bases from J, leaving 7 bases between. Germline V CDR1 and CDR2: SGHTA, FQGTGA. The CDR3: CASSLTGLNSPLHF. CDR3 nucleotides: TGTGCCAGCAGCTTAACTGGTCTGAATTCACCCCTCCACTTT.

On this clone itself: One end of the junction does not line up with germline, which may come from a read error. The V and J genes are TRBV5-1 and TRBJ1-2; perhaps TRBD1 as D (5 bases). Germline lookup yields CDR1 SGHRS and CDR2 YFSETQ. The CDR3 is 14 residues long. CDR3 DNA: TGCGCCAGCAACTTGGGGCAGGCGAGGGATGGCTACACCTTC. It translates to CASNLGQARDGYTF.

The chain couples TRBV25-1 to TRBJ1-1, with no clear D. V shed 0 bases and J shed 0 bases, with 17 bases lying between them. CDR1 and CDR2 (germline): MGHDK, SYGVNS. This CDR3 region has 18 residues. Here the CDR3 DNA reads TGTGCCAGCAGTGAATACCCTATACAAGGATGGGTGAACACTGAAGCTTTCTTT. Its translation is CASSEYPIQGWVNTEAFF.

The chain is built from TRBV2 and TRBJ2-3; TRBD2 aligns across 13 bases. The V gene's germline CDR1 is SNHLY and CDR2 FYNNEI. The V and J ends lost 5 bases and 5 bases, in that order; junction bases with no gene match: 7. The CDR3 covers 16 residues. CDR3: CASSRAGTSGVDTQYF. CDR3 nucleotide sequence: TGTGCCAGCAGTCGAGCCGGGACTAGCGGGGTAGATACGCAGTATTTT.

The DNA of the CDR3 is TGCGCCAGCAGCTTACAGGAGGGTAACTATGGCTACACCTTC. As protein: CASSLQEGNYGYTF. This sequence joins TRBV5-1 and TRBJ1-2; D perhaps matches TRBD1 (5 bases). The CDR3 runs to 14 residues. V was cut by 2 bases and J by 1 base, with 9 bases left in between. The V gene's germline CDR1 is SGHRS and CDR2 YFSETQ.

This clone was seen a single time. This sequence joins TRBV15 and TRBJ2-3; TRBD1 aligns across 12 bases. This CDR3 is built from 16 residues. Trimming at V came to 1 base and at J to 4 bases, leaving 3 bases not matched to a gene. Germline CDR1 is LNHNV and CDR2 is YYDKDF (reference sequence). This CDR3 is CATSRAGTGGADTQYF. CDR3 sequence (DNA): TGTGCCACCAGCAGAGCCGGGACAGGGGGCGCAGATACGCAGTATTTT.

V usage is TRBV10-3 and J usage is TRBJ1-1, with 10 bases lining up with TRBD1. Per germline, CDR1 ENHRY and CDR2 SYGVKD. The V gene end was trimmed by 4 bases and the J gene end by 4 bases; junction bases not matched to a gene: 3. The CDR3 has 14 amino acids. CDR3 protein: CAISGGQGFTEAFF. CDR3 DNA sequence: TGTGCCATCAGTGGGGGACAGGGGTTCACTGAAGCTTTCTTT.

The chain combines TRBV11-2 with TRBJ1-6; D gene ambiguous. Germline V gene sequence: CDR1 SGHAT, CDR2 FQNNGV. The CDR3 sequence is 14 residues long. V dropped 0 bases and J dropped 8 bases, with 8 bases sitting between them. DNA for the CDR3: TGTGCCAGCAGCTTAGAGAGATCATATTCACCCCTCCACTTT. Translating gives CASSLERSYSPLHF.

CDR3 region: CAISESEAVARYF. CDR3 bases: TGTGCCATCAGTGAGTCGGAGGCCGTGGCGAGATATTTT. The chain combines TRBV10-3 with TRBJ1-3; D gene ambiguous. Germline CDR1 is ENHRY and CDR2 is SYGVKD. Trimming left V 0 bases short and J 15 bases short, with 15 bases between. This CDR3 spans 13 amino acids.

In regard to this clone: Other DNA sequences in this sample translate to the same CDR3. The V gene is TRBV24-1, the J gene TRBJ2-7; D gene uncertain. Germline assignment: CDR1 KGHDR and CDR2 SFDVKD. CDR3 length: 13 amino acids. V lost 3 bases and J 0 bases, leaving 5 bases between the germline ends. The CDR3 coding sequence is TGTGCCACCAGTGATCCGAGCTCCTACGAGCAGTACTTC. Protein sequence: CATSDPSSYEQYF.

The chain carries TRBV4-1 and TRBJ1-3; D gene ambiguous. There are 15 residues in the CDR3. CDR1 is MGHRA and CDR2 is YSYEKL in the germline V gene. V was trimmed by 0 bases and J by 2 bases, leaving 8 bases between them. This CDR3 is CASSQDLTAGNTIYF. CDR3 DNA sequence: TGCGCCAGCAGCCAAGATTTAACCGCTGGAAACACCATATATTTT.

This clone was counted between two and nine times. This chain uses TRBV11-2 with TRBJ1-5, with D perhaps matching TRBD1 (5 bases). The V and J ends lost 3 bases and 11 bases respectively, with 11 bases between them. Per the germline V gene, CDR1 is SGHAT and CDR2 is FQNNGV. This CDR3 has 12 amino acids. CDR3 protein: CASSFPTGAQHF. The CDR3 DNA is TGTGCCAGCAGCTTTCCGACGGGGGCCCAGCATTTT.

The chain joins TRBV25-1 to TRBJ2-5, with 8 bases identical to TRBD2. The trim removed 1 base at V and 5 bases at J, leaving 12 bases unmatched. The CDR3 runs 17 residues. Per germline, CDR1 MGHDK and CDR2 SYGVNS. The CDR3 DNA reads as TGTGCCAGCAGTGAATGGGGGACTAGTCCTACTGGGGAGACCCAGTACTTC. Translation: CASSEWGTSPTGETQYF.

The chain carries TRBV24-1 and TRBJ2-3, with 9 bases matching TRBD2. This CDR3 comprises 16 residues. Germline V gives CDR1 KGHDR, CDR2 SFDVKD. J was trimmed by 5 bases and V by 0 bases; bases with no gene match: 5. CDR3 loop: CATSDLASGVKDTQYF. DNA of the CDR3: TGTGCCACCAGTGATTTGGCTAGCGGGGTCAAAGATACGCAGTATTTT.

This rearrangement joins TRBV25-1 to TRBJ2-7; TRBD1 is a possible D gene (5 bases). The germline V and J ends were trimmed by 4 bases and 0 bases, with 13 bases remaining between them. The germline gives CDR1 MGHDK, CDR2 SYGVNS. This CDR3 is 15 amino acids long. CDR3 in DNA: TGTGCCAGCAGTGCCGACACAGGTAGCTCCTACGAGCAGTACTTC. Protein sequence: CASSADTGSSYEQYF.

This chain uses TRBV2 with TRBJ1-4; D not resolved. Trimming stripped 2 bases from V and 5 bases from J, with 6 bases between. The CDR3 consists of 13 residues. Per germline, CDR1 SNHLY and CDR2 FYNNEI. CDR3 residues: CASSERQNEKLFF. The CDR3 DNA reads as TGTGCCAGCAGTGAACGACAAAATGAAAAACTGTTTTTT.

V is TRBV24-1 and J is TRBJ2-2; D remains unclear. V lost 4 bases and J 2 bases, leaving 10 bases between the germline ends. Germline V CDR1 and CDR2: KGHDR, SFDVKD. The CDR3 runs 15 residues. The CDR3 sequence: CATSDTLINTGELFF. The CDR3 nucleotides are TGTGCCACCAGTGACACTCTGATAAACACCGGGGAGCTGTTTTTT.

This rearrangement joins TRBV11-2 to TRBJ2-5; TRBD1 matches 9 bases. The CDR3 has 17 amino acids. Germline V lookup: CDR1 SGHAT, CDR2 FQNNGV. V lost 5 bases and J lost 4; bases outside the gene matches: 14. The CDR3 sequence is CASSGTGTGFNGETQYF. The CDR3 nucleotides read TGTGCCAGCAGCGGGACCGGGACAGGGTTTAATGGAGAGACCCAGTACTTC.

The gene calls are TRBV12-3 or TRBV12-4 and TRBJ2-2; D not certain. Trimming cost V 2 bases and J 7 bases, with 5 bases left between them. This CDR3 spans 12 amino acids. This CDR3 reads CASSLFIGELFF. Here the CDR3 DNA reads TGTGCCAGCAGTTTATTTATCGGGGAGCTGTTTTTT.